The following is a TCR beta chain sequence with its context. This entry belongs to a study of blood T cell repertoires in COVID-19. Trimming removed 5 bases at V and 0 bases at J, with 8 bases between. CDR1 is SGHVS and CDR2 is FQNEAQ in the germline V gene. The CDR3 runs 13 residues. Data came from immunoSEQ multiplex PCR; TCRdb stores just in-frame clones and leaves some out. Among 50,000 to 75,000 clones listed, approximately 84% were seen once. Sequenced: peripheral blood. V and J are TRBV7-8 and TRBJ2-7; D gene ambiguous. The source of this sequence is an elderly man in a cohort sampled during active COVID-19. The CDR3 here is CASSRGLSYEQYF. The CDR3 DNA reads TGTGCCAGCAGCCGCGGTCTCTCCTACGAGCAGTACTTC. The whole variable domain, remainder taken from reference TRBV7-8 and TRBJ2-7, is GAGVSQSPRYKVAKRGQDVALRCDPISGHVSLFWYQQALGQGPEFLTYFQNEAQLDKSGLPSDRFFAERPEGSVSTLKIQRTQQEDSAVYLCASSRGLSYEQYFGPGTRLTVT.